This TCR beta chain was captured by sequencing in a study of radiotherapy plus CTLA-4 blockade in lung cancer. Study findings and constraints: Dynamics of early blood T cell clones, together with interferon-beta, were reportedly the best predictors of response.

This table comes from immunoSEQ multiplex PCR, and its TCRdb copy is limited to in-frame clones, with some not included. Seen here are tens of thousands of clones, over 60% observed once, and the top ten hold approximately 10%. Points on this clone: Its antigen is still unknown.

The CDR3 is made up of 13 amino acids. Germline-derived CDR1 and CDR2 are SGHRS and YFSETQ. V lost 4 bases to trimming and J lost 0 bases, with 6 bases between them. This TCR was recovered from a human donor with non-small cell lung cancer who had stable disease on radiotherapy plus ipilimumab. Sequenced material: peripheral blood, taken from a patient treated with radiotherapy plus ipilimumab. The rearrangement uses TRBV5-1 and TRBJ2-3; D is possibly TRBD2 (6 bases). The CDR3 sequence is CASSGGSTDTQYF. The CDR3 coding sequence is TGCGCCAGCAGCGGGGGGAGCACAGATACGCAGTATTTT.